A single sample is the source of the 23 T cell receptor beta chains below, sequenced in a study of STAT5B mutations in CD4+ large granular lymphocyte leukemia. Assay used: immunoSEQ multiplex PCR; TCRdb lists only in-frame clones, some missing. The table records around 5,000 clones, under 80% of them present only once. Sequencing used PBMCs. The receptors here all came from a man older than 75 with CD4+ T-cell large granular lymphocyte leukemia.

The CDR3 DNA is TGTGCCAGCAGCTTAGCTGGACGGGCCTACGAGCAGTACTTC. It is translated as CASSLAGRAYEQYF. The chain has TRBV5-4 and TRBJ2-7, with D unclear. V lost 2 bases to trimming and J lost 2 bases, with 11 bases between them. Germline CDR1 and CDR2: SGHNT and YYREEE (reference sequence). This CDR3 region has 14 residues.

The gene calls are TRBV29-1 and TRBJ2-3; a weak D match, TRBD2 (6 bases). Germline lookup yields CDR1 SQVTM and CDR2 ANQGSEA. Trimming removed 2 bases from V and 2 bases from J, with 20 bases in between. The CDR3 covers 17 residues. The CDR3 DNA follows: TGCAGCGTTGAAAGAATGGGGAGGCAGGGACTCACAGATACGCAGTATTTT. This encodes CSVERMGRQGLTDTQYF.

CDR3 sequence: CASRDSETQYF. The CDR3, as DNA: TGTGCCTCCAGGGATTCTGAGACCCAGTACTTC. This chain links TRBV10-3 with TRBJ2-5, with TRBD1 as a possible D gene (5 bases). Trimming removed 11 bases from V and 5 bases from J, with 12 bases in between. The germline V gene encodes CDR1 ENHRY and CDR2 SYGVKD. This CDR3 contains 11 residues.

This rearrangement joins TRBV19 to TRBJ2-1; D is undetermined. The V gene's germline CDR1 is LNHDA and CDR2 SQIVND (reference sequence). Deletions cut 7 bases from V and 1 base from J, with 11 bases between. This CDR3 spans 14 amino acids. CDR3 sequence: CASTPGPSYNEQFF. CDR3 nucleotides: TGTGCCAGTACCCCGGGCCCGTCCTACAATGAGCAGTTCTTC.

The J gene is TRBJ2-1, the V gene TRBV13, with D perhaps given as TRBD1 or TRBD2 (5 bases each). The CDR3 covers 14 residues. The germline V gene has CDR1 PRHDT and CDR2 FYEKMQ (reference sequence). V lost 3 bases and J 2 bases, leaving 8 bases between the germline ends. DNA of the CDR3: TGTGCCAGCAGCTTTCGGGGACCCTACAATGAGCAGTTCTTC. It is translated as CASSFRGPYNEQFF.

The gene calls are TRBV7-3 and TRBJ2-5; 8 nucleotides agree with TRBD2. Trimming removed 3 bases from V and 4 bases from J; junction bases left unmatched: 1. This CDR3 is built from 13 residues. CDR1 and CDR2 from the germline V gene are SGHTA and FQGTGA. DNA for the CDR3: TGTGCCAGCAGCTTCGGGGGGGGAGAGACCCAGTACTTC. Translating it yields CASSFGGGETQYF.

V gene TRBV7-9 combines with J gene TRBJ1-1; D gene ambiguous. The CDR3 consists of 14 residues. Per the germline V gene, CDR1 is SEHNR and CDR2 is FQNEAQ (reference sequence). V lost 6 bases to trimming and J lost 0 bases, with 11 bases between them. The CDR3 reads CASSPRQVNTEAFF. CDR3 in DNA: TGTGCCAGCAGTCCCCGGCAGGTGAACACTGAAGCTTTCTTT.

This clone was observed a handful of times. V is TRBV7-2 and J is TRBJ2-3, with 7 bases identical to TRBD2. The J segment lost 0 bases and the V segment lost 3 bases, leaving 6 bases of the junction unmatched. From germline, CDR1 is SGHTA and CDR2 FQGNSA. CDR3 size: 16 residues. CDR3 in amino acids: CASSLGDYGSTDTQYF. In DNA, the CDR3 is TGTGCCAGCAGCTTGGGGGACTACGGAAGCACAGATACGCAGTATTTT.

V is TRBV4-1 and J is TRBJ2-1; D is undetermined. Trimming removed 4 bases at V and 0 bases at J, with 10 bases between. Germline assignment: CDR1 MGHRA and CDR2 YSYEKL. The CDR3 totals 15 residues. The CDR3 nucleotides are TGCGCCAGCAGCCCCCGCGAAAGCTCCTACAATGAGCAGTTCTTC. Amino acid sequence: CASSPRESSYNEQFF.

The V gene is TRBV7-9, the J gene TRBJ1-1, with D hard to call. The V end was cut by 5 bases, the J end by 4 bases, with 8 bases between. This CDR3 has 12 amino acids. Per germline, CDR1 SEHNR and CDR2 FQNEAQ (reference sequence). CDR3 region: CASSGGGTEAFF. The CDR3 DNA is TGTGCCAGCAGCGGCGGAGGCACTGAAGCTTTCTTT.

This chain joins TRBV9 and TRBJ1-1; tentatively, D is TRBD1 (6 bases). CDR1 SGDLS and CDR2 YYNGEE come from the germline V gene. The ends were cut back, 0 bases at V and 2 bases at J, with 8 bases in the middle. CDR3 length: 14 amino acids. CDR3 region: CASSVAGTNTEAFF. CDR3 bases: TGTGCCAGCAGCGTAGCTGGGACAAACACTGAAGCTTTCTTT.

This chain connects TRBV5-4 to TRBJ2-6, with D maybe TRBD1 (6 bases). The V end lost 4 bases, the J end lost 0 bases, and 17 bases lay between the germline ends. This CDR3 contains 18 residues. The germline CDR1 and CDR2 sequences are SGHNT and YYREEE (reference sequence). Here the CDR3 DNA reads TGTGCCAGCAGCCGACGGACAGTCCTTCGCTCTGGGGCCAACGTCCTGACTTTC. Protein sequence: CASSRRTVLRSGANVLTF.

The table lists this clone with a few counts. V usage is TRBV5-8 and J usage is TRBJ1-6; the D is unclear. Trimming stripped 5 bases from V and 15 bases from J, with 12 bases between. This CDR3 has 11 residues. The germline V gene encodes CDR1 SGHTS and CDR2 YDEGEE. The CDR3 DNA reads TGTGCCAGCAGTTTTACATCGATCCTCCACTTT. This gives the protein CASSFTSILHF.

V is TRBV5-1 and J is TRBJ1-1; 11 positions match TRBD1. This CDR3 comprises 14 residues. Germline V gives CDR1 SGHRS, CDR2 YFSETQ. V lost 4 bases to trimming and J lost 4 bases; unmatched junction nucleotides: 3. The CDR3: CASSAGQGATEAFF. CDR3 in DNA: TGCGCCAGCAGCGCCGGACAGGGGGCCACTGAAGCTTTCTTT.

This clone was detected a few times. The rearrangement joins TRBV27 to TRBJ2-2; 12 bases map to TRBD2. The junction had 8 bases not matched to a gene; V was cut back by 5 bases and J by 7 bases. The CDR3 sequence is 16 residues long. CDR1 and CDR2 (germline): MNHEY, SMNVEV (reference sequence). CDR3 bases: TGTGCCAGCAGTCCCCTAGCGGGAGGGTACGGCGGGGAGCTGTTTTTT. Translation gives CASSPLAGGYGGELFF.

The chain is built from TRBV6-7 and TRBJ2-1; 7 nucleotides align to TRBD2. TRBV6-7 is sorted into the ORF group, with uncertain function. With 0 bases clipped from V and 8 bases from J, the junction kept 7 bases outside the gene matches. The CDR3 is made up of 15 amino acids. CDR3 amino acids: CASSYSSGGQDEQFF. Written as DNA, the CDR3 is TGTGCCAGCAGTTACTCATCGGGAGGACAAGATGAGCAGTTCTTC.

The V gene is TRBV2, the J gene TRBJ1-2, with 10 bases aligning to TRBD1. The germline V gene has CDR1 SNHLY and CDR2 FYNNEI. The CDR3 has 13 residues. Trimming at V came to 3 bases and at J to 5 bases, leaving 0 bases not matched to a gene. CDR3 in amino acids: CASSEGQGYGYTF. For the CDR3, the DNA is TGTGCCAGCAGTGAGGGACAGGGGTATGGCTACACCTTC.

This clone occurred a few times. The rearrangement uses TRBV28 and TRBJ1-4; TRBD1 agrees at 7 bases. Germline V gene data show CDR1 as MDHEN and CDR2 as SYDVKM. CDR3 length equals 16 residues. Trimming took 6 bases from V and 7 from J; bases not matched to a gene: 14. Here the CDR3 reads CASSRPGTVIGEKLFF. CDR3 DNA: TGTGCCAGCAGCCGGCCGGGGACAGTAATAGGTGAAAAACTGTTTTTT.

This chain links TRBV10-3 with TRBJ2-1; D is ambiguous. In germline, CDR1 is ENHRY, CDR2 SYGVKD. Trimming removed 6 bases at V and 0 bases at J, with 9 bases between. This CDR3 spans 14 amino acids. The CDR3: CAIREGSSYNEQFF. DNA of the CDR3: TGTGCCATCAGAGAAGGCAGCTCCTACAATGAGCAGTTCTTC.

This clone was counted a few times. The rearrangement uses TRBV6-4 and TRBJ2-5, with no clear D. The length of the CDR3 is 13 residues. CDR1 is MRHNA, CDR2 SNTAGT, per germline. Trimming removed 9 bases from V and 5 bases from J, with 16 bases in between. The CDR3 protein is CASSMRLGETQYF. The CDR3 coding sequence is TGTGCCAGTTCCATGAGGTTGGGGGAGACCCAGTACTTC.

The V and J genes are TRBV13 and TRBJ1-2; tentative D call: TRBD1 (6 bases). V was pared by 3 bases and J by 2 bases, with 10 bases between. The germline gives CDR1 PRHDT, CDR2 FYEKMQ (reference sequence). CDR3 length equals 14 residues. The chain's CDR3 is CASSFRGGNYGYTF. CDR3 coding DNA: TGTGCCAGCAGCTTCCGAGGGGGGAACTATGGCTACACCTTC. Full variable domain (outside the CDR3, taken from reference TRBV13 and TRBJ1-2): AAGVIQSPRHLIKEKRETATLKCYPIPRHDTVYWYQQGPGQDPQFLISFYEKMQSDKGSIPDRFSAQQFSDYHSELNMSSLELGDSALYFCASSFRGGNYGYTFGSGTRLTVV.

The rearrangement links TRBV5-5 to TRBJ2-7; D is undetermined. Per germline, CDR1 SGHKS and CDR2 YYEKEE (reference sequence). V was shortened by 4 bases and J by 3 bases, with 23 bases between the two germline ends. The CDR3 consists of 17 residues. This chain's CDR3 is CASSPPGRLAAFYEQYF. The CDR3 DNA reads TGTGCCAGCAGCCCCCCAGGTCGACTGGCGGCCTTCTACGAGCAGTACTTC.

This clone was seen just once. The CDR3 DNA is TGTGCCAGCAGGGATCGACAGGGACCCTCAGAGACCCAGTACTTC. This codes for CASRDRQGPSETQYF. This sequence joins TRBV6-5 and TRBJ2-5; 7 bases align to TRBD1. Germline trimming cut 6 bases from V and 4 bases from J; bases unmatched to any gene: 11. The CDR3 runs 15 residues. In germline, CDR1 is MNHEY, CDR2 SVGAGI.